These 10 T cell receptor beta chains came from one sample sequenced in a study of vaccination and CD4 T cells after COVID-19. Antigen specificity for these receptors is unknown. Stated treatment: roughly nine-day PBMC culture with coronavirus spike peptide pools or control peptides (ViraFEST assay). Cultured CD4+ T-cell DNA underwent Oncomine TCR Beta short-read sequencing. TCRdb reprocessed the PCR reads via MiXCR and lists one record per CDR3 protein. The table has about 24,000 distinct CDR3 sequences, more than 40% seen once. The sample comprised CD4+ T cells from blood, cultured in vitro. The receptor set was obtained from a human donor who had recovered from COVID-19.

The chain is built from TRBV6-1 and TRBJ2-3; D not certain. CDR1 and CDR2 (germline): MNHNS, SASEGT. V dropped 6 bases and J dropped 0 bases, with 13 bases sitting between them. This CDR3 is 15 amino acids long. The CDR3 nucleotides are TGTGCCAGCAGCCGAAAGGCCACTAGCACAGATACGCAGTATTTT. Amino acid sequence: CASSRKATSTDTQYF.

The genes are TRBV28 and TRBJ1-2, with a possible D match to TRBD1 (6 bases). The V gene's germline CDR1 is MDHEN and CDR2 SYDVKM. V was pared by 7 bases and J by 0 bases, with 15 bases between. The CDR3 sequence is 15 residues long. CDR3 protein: CASTPRGGPNYGYTF. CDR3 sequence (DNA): TGTGCCAGCACCCCTCGGGGGGGCCCTAACTATGGCTACACCTTC.

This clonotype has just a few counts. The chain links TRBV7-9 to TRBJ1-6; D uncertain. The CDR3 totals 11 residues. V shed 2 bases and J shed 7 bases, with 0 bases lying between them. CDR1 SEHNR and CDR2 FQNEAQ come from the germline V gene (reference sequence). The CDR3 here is CASSLNSPLHF. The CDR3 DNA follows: TGTGCCAGCAGCTTAAATTCACCCCTCCACTTT.

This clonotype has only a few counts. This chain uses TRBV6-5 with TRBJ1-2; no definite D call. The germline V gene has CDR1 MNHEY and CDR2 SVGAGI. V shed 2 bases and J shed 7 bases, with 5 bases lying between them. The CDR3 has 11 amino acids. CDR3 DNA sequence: TGTGCCAGCAGTTACCGCGGTGGCTACACCTTC. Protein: CASSYRGGYTF.

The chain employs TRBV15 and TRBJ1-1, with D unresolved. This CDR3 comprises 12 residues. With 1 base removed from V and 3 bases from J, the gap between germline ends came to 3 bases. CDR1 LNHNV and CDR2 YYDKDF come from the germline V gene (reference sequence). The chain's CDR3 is CATSRGDTEAFF. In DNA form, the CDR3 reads TGTGCCACCAGCAGAGGTGACACTGAAGCTTTCTTT.

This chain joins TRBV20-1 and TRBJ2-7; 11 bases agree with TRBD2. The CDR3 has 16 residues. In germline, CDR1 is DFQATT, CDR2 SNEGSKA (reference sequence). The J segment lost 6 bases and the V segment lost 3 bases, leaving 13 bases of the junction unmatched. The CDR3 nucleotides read TGCAGTGCTAGCGATAGTAGCGGGAGGGCCGCGGGCGAGCAGTACTTC. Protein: CSASDSSGRAAGEQYF.

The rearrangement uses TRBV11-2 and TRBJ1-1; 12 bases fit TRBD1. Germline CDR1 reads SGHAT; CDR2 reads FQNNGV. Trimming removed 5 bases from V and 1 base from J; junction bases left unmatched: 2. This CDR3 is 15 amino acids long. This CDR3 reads CASSLGQGANTEAFF. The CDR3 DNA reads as TGTGCCAGCAGCCTGGGACAGGGGGCGAACACTGAAGCTTTCTTT.

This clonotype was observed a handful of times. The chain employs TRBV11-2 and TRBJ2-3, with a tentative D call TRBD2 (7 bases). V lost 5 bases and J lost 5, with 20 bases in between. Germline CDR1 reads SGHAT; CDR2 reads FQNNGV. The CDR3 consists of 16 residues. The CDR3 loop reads CASSARLALGGDTQYF. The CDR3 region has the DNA TGTGCCAGCAGCGCACGACTAGCCCTAGGGGGAGATACGCAGTATTTT. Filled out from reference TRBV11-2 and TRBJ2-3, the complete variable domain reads EAGVAQSPRYKIIEKRQSVAFWCNPISGHATLYWYQQILGQGPKLLIQFQNNGVVDDSQLPKDRFSAERLKGVDSTLKIQPAKLEDSAVYLCASSARLALGGDTQYFGPGTRLTVL.

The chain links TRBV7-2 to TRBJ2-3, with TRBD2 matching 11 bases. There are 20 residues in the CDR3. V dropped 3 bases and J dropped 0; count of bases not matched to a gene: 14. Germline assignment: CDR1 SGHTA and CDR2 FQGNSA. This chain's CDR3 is CASSFLRSSGRATSTDTQYF. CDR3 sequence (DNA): TGTGCCAGCAGCTTTCTTCGGAGTAGCGGGAGGGCCACTAGCACAGATACGCAGTATTTT.

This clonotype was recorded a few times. CDR3 in amino acids: CASSYRLQGETQYF. The CDR3 DNA sequence: TGTGCCAGCAGCTACAGGCTCCAAGGGGAGACCCAGTACTTC. The chain couples TRBV7-9 to TRBJ2-5, with D possibly TRBD1 on 5 matching bases. V lost 4 bases to trimming and J lost 5 bases, with 14 bases between them. CDR3 length: 14 residues. Germline V gives CDR1 SEHNR, CDR2 FQNEAQ (reference sequence).